The next 29 T cell receptor beta chains were all read from a single sample in a study of shared clonotypes between healthy human individuals. Produced via immunoSEQ multiplex PCR; TCRdb's table is partial and in-frame only. The data contain about 2.4 million clones, 93% of them seen just once; the ten biggest clones take up roughly 0.39%. Sequenced input: naive CD4+ T cells from PBMCs. The subset was: CD45RA+ positively selected. These receptors all stem from a young man in good health. Some clones in this sample may be carry-over from other donors' samples.

This rearrangement joins TRBV6-1 to TRBJ2-7; no reliable D call. V dropped 3 bases and J dropped 2 bases, with 8 bases sitting between them. CDR3 size: 13 residues. The V gene's germline CDR1 is MNHNS and CDR2 SASEGT. This CDR3 is CASSDSLPYEQYF. CDR3 coding DNA: TGTGCCAGCAGTGACTCTCTTCCCTACGAGCAGTACTTC.

V gene TRBV10-3 combines with J gene TRBJ2-2; D is perhaps TRBD1 (5 bases). Germline-derived CDR1 and CDR2 are ENHRY and SYGVKD. The CDR3 is 15 amino acids. The V and J ends lost 2 bases and 6 bases respectively, with 13 bases between them. The CDR3 loop is CAISEARPGSGELFF. In DNA form, the CDR3 reads TGTGCCATCAGTGAGGCACGACCAGGGTCCGGGGAGCTGTTTTTT.

For the CDR3, the DNA is TGTGCCACCAGCAGAGATAATGGCCTGGGCAGCTCTAACTATGGCTACACCTTC. This translates into CATSRDNGLGSSNYGYTF. This chain links TRBV15 with TRBJ1-2; D is unclear. This CDR3 contains 18 residues. Between the trimmed V and J ends, which lost 0 bases and 0 bases, there was a span of 17 bases. CDR1 is LNHNV and CDR2 is YYDKDF in the germline V gene (reference sequence).

About this clone itself: An end of the junction does not agree with germline; a read error may underlie this. J is TRBJ2-7 and V is TRBV7-3; 11 bases are shared with TRBD1. This CDR3 is 15 amino acids long. Germline CDR1 and CDR2: SGHTA and FQGTGA. The CDR3: CVSSSPGQGVGEQYF. The CDR3 nucleotides are TGTGTCAGCAGCTCCCCGGGACAGGGGGTGGGAGAGCAGTACTTC.

The genes are TRBV30 and TRBJ1-3; D is ambiguous. CDR3 length: 14 residues. Trimming removed 3 bases from V and 0 bases from J, with 9 bases in between. Per the germline V gene, CDR1 is GTSNPN and CDR2 is SVGIG (reference sequence). CDR3 sequence: CAWSTGNSGNTIYF. DNA of the CDR3: TGTGCCTGGAGCACCGGCAACTCTGGAAACACCATATATTTT.

The chain is built from TRBV27 and TRBJ2-1, with D perhaps given as TRBD1 or TRBD2 (5 bases each). The ends were cut back, 8 bases at V and 9 bases at J, with 14 bases in the middle. This CDR3 has 12 amino acids. Germline CDR1 and CDR2: MNHEY and SMNVEV (reference sequence). The CDR3 spells CASYRDRGEQFF. For the CDR3, the DNA is TGTGCCAGCTACCGGGACCGGGGTGAGCAGTTCTTC.

This clone has more than one count but fewer than ten. The chain has TRBV30 and TRBJ1-5, with 8 nucleotides matching TRBD1. Germline CDR1 reads GTSNPN; CDR2 reads SVGIG (reference sequence). This CDR3 is built from 15 residues. J lost 2 bases, V lost 0 bases, and 3 bases had no gene match. The DNA of the CDR3 is TGTGCCTGGAGTGTCAGGGGGCATGGCAATCAGCCCCAGCATTTT. Translated, it gives CAWSVRGHGNQPQHF. Based on the CDR3 plus reference TRBV30 and TRBJ1-5, the full variable domain is SQTIHQWPATLVQPVGSPLSLECTVEGTSNPNLYWYRQAAGRGLQLLFYSVGIGQISSEVPQNLSASRPQDRQFILSSKKLLLSDSGFYLCAWSVRGHGNQPQHFGDGTRLSIL.

The V and J genes are TRBV27 and TRBJ1-4; D unclear. Deletions cut 6 bases from V and 11 bases from J, with 13 bases between. This CDR3 is built from 12 residues. Germline V gives CDR1 MNHEY, CDR2 SMNVEV (reference sequence). The CDR3: CASSPWAGKLFF. Here the CDR3 DNA reads TGTGCCAGCAGCCCATGGGCCGGGAAACTGTTTTTT. The full variable domain, in which reference TRBV27 and TRBJ1-4 provide the parts outside the CDR3, is EAQVTQNPRYLITVTGKKLTVTCSQNMNHEYMSWYRQDPGLGLRQIYYSMNVEVTDKGDVPEGYKVSRKEKRNFPLILESPSPNQTSLYFCASSPWAGKLFFGSGTQLSVL.

The V gene is TRBV6-6, the J gene TRBJ2-2; no clear D gene. V shed 7 bases and J shed 1 base, with 4 bases lying between them. Germline loops: CDR1 MNHNY, CDR2 SVGAGI (reference sequence). The CDR3 contains 12 residues. DNA of the CDR3: TGTGCCAGCAACCGGAACACCGGGGAGCTGTTTTTT. Protein product: CASNRNTGELFF.

Of note for this clone: Additional DNA sequences in this sample encode the identical CDR3. This rearrangement joins TRBV28 to TRBJ2-3; maybe TRBD1 (5 bases). CDR1 and CDR2 from the germline V gene are MDHEN and SYDVKM. V lost 2 bases and J lost 4, with 10 bases in between. This CDR3 contains 14 residues. CDR3 in amino acids: CASSLGRVADTQYF. The CDR3, as DNA: TGTGCCAGCAGTTTAGGCAGGGTCGCAGATACGCAGTATTTT. The whole variable domain, filled in from reference TRBV28 and TRBJ2-3, reads DVKVTQSSRYLVKRTGEKVFLECVQDMDHENMFWYRQDPGLGLRLIYFSYDVKMKEKGDIPEGYSVSREKKERFSLILESASTNQTSMYLCASSLGRVADTQYFGPGTRLTVL.

This clone appeared a single time. The genes are TRBV28 and TRBJ2-7, with D maybe TRBD2 (5 bases). The V end lost 8 bases, the J end lost 0 bases, and 14 bases lay between the germline ends. CDR1 is MDHEN and CDR2 is SYDVKM in the germline V gene. CDR3 length equals 14 residues. CDR3 in DNA: TGTGCCAGCTACCGGGAAGGGTTCTCCTACGAGCAGTACTTC. Its protein is CASYREGFSYEQYF.

This chain joins TRBV6-6 and TRBJ2-5; 12 positions agree with TRBD2. The last part of the DNA fits TRBJ2-7 better; the J call may be wrong. The germline V gene has CDR1 MNHNY and CDR2 SVGAGI (reference sequence). This CDR3 has 16 residues. For the CDR3, the DNA is TGTGCCAGCAGCCGGACCGGGACTAGCGGGTCCTACGAGCAGTACTTC. Protein: CASSRTGTSGSYEQYF.

J is TRBJ2-3 and V is TRBV5-4; D remains unclear. Trimming pared 1 base from V and 5 bases from J, leaving 17 bases between. There are 16 residues in the CDR3. CDR1 is SGHNT, CDR2 YYREEE, per germline (reference sequence). The CDR3 loop reads CASSLIFATPQDTQYF. The CDR3 DNA is TGTGCCAGCAGCTTGATCTTCGCTACCCCTCAAGATACGCAGTATTTT. The full variable domain, completed using reference TRBV5-4 and TRBJ2-3, is ETGVTQSPTHLIKTRGQQVTLRCSSQSGHNTVSWYQQALGQGPQFIFQYYREEENGRGNFPPRFSGLQFPNYSSELNVNALELDDSALYLCASSLIFATPQDTQYFGPGTRLTVL.

The V call is TRBV6-5, the J call TRBJ2-5; 8 nucleotides line up with TRBD1. CDR1 is MNHEY, CDR2 SVGAGI, per germline. V trimming: 6 bases; J trimming: 5 bases; junction bases outside the gene matches: 11. This CDR3 region has 15 residues. For the CDR3, the DNA is TGTGCCAGCAGACGAACCGGGACAGGAGGGGAGACCCAGTACTTC. It codes for CASRRTGTGGETQYF.

The rearrangement uses TRBV6-1 and TRBJ2-1, with 12 bases identical to TRBD2. J gave up 8 bases and V 3 bases, and 8 bases lay outside the gene matches. This CDR3 comprises 16 residues. Germline loops: CDR1 MNHNS, CDR2 SASEGT. The CDR3 DNA sequence: TGTGCCAGCAGTGATGTCTCGGGACTAGCGGGTGATGAGCAGTTCTTC. Protein product: CASSDVSGLAGDEQFF.

The genes are TRBV6-5 and TRBJ1-5; no clear D. Germline assignment: CDR1 MNHEY and CDR2 SVGAGI. The V and J ends lost 6 bases and 7 bases respectively, with 16 bases between them. This CDR3 contains 14 residues. The CDR3 DNA follows: TGTGCCAGCAGGCCCCGCCCGGAATACCAGCCCCAGCATTTT. Translated, it gives CASRPRPEYQPQHF.

V and J are TRBV16 and TRBJ2-7, with D maybe TRBD1 (5 bases). CDR1 KGHSY and CDR2 FQNENV come from the germline V gene. There are 15 residues in the CDR3. With 2 bases removed from V and 0 bases from J, the gap between germline ends came to 11 bases. CDR3 DNA: TGTGCCAGCAGCCAAGTCTACGACAGCTCCTACGAGCAGTACTTC. Its protein is CASSQVYDSSYEQYF.

The chain combines TRBV6-5 with TRBJ2-7, with D perhaps matching TRBD1 (6 bases). Trimming took 5 bases from V and 5 from J, leaving 16 bases between them. The CDR3 is made up of 14 amino acids. Germline CDR1 and CDR2: MNHEY and SVGAGI. CDR3 sequence reads: CASSQRTAGDEQYF. The CDR3 region has the DNA TGTGCCAGCAGTCAACGGACAGCAGGAGACGAGCAGTACTTC.

V and J are TRBV5-3 and TRBJ2-7, with 10 bases that match TRBD2. TRBV5-3 is an ORF for which the function is uncertain. V trimming: 10 bases; J trimming: 3 bases; junction bases outside the gene matches: 13. The CDR3 totals 15 residues. CDR3 sequence (DNA): TGTGCCGTCGGGGACTCCGGGACTAGCGTCTACGAGCAGTACTTC. Protein product: CAVGDSGTSVYEQYF.

CDR3 DNA sequence: TGTGCTAGTGGTTTGGGCAGTGTCCCAGATACGCAGTATTTT. Its translation is CASGLGSVPDTQYF. The rearrangement uses TRBV12-5 and TRBJ2-3; no definite D call. CDR1 and CDR2 (germline): LGHNT, FRNRAP. The length of the CDR3 is 14 residues. V shed 1 base and J shed 4 bases, with 9 bases lying between them. Together with reference TRBV12-5 and TRBJ2-3, the CDR3 gives the full variable domain: DARVTQTPRHKVTEMGQEVTMRCQPILGHNTVFWYRQTMMQGLELLAYFRNRAPLDDSGMPKDRFSAEMPDATLATLKIQPSEPRDSAVYFCASGLGSVPDTQYFGPGTRLTVL.

This clone was found many times. V is TRBV28 and J is TRBJ2-7; TRBD2 is a possible D gene (6 bases). Germline loops: CDR1 MDHEN, CDR2 SYDVKM. Trimming removed 10 bases from V and 4 bases from J, with 20 bases in between. There are 14 residues in the CDR3. Here the CDR3 DNA reads TGTGCCACCCGCCTGGTCTTGGGGGGATACGAGCAGTACTTC. Its translation: CATRLVLGGYEQYF.

CDR3 sequence reads: CASSQRTGEETQYF. In nucleotides, the CDR3 is TGCGCCAGCAGCCAACGGACAGGGGAAGAGACCCAGTACTTC. The V call is TRBV4-3, the J call TRBJ2-5; 9 bases are a match to TRBD1. The junction had 1 base not matched to a gene; V was cut back by 2 bases and J by 3 bases. Germline assignment: CDR1 LGHNA and CDR2 YSLEER. The CDR3 covers 14 residues.

In the case of this clone: The sample has other DNA sequences that encode this CDR3 too. This chain connects TRBV5-1 to TRBJ1-5; no clear D gene. The V gene's germline CDR1 is SGHRS and CDR2 YFSETQ. The V end lost 1 base, the J end lost 4 bases, and 9 bases lay between the germline ends. The CDR3 has 14 residues. As DNA, the CDR3 is TGCGCCAGCAGCTTGAGTTCGGGTAATCAGCCCCAGCATTTT. This encodes CASSLSSGNQPQHF.

The V call is TRBV27, the J call TRBJ2-2; D is tentatively TRBD1 or TRBD2 (5 bases each). The CDR3 covers 14 residues. Germline assignment: CDR1 MNHEY and CDR2 SMNVEV (reference sequence). The ends were cut back, 6 bases at V and 9 bases at J, with 17 bases in the middle. The CDR3 spells CASSTRDGEWELFF. The CDR3 nucleotides are TGTGCCAGCAGCACCCGGGACGGCGAGTGGGAGCTGTTTTTT.

CDR3: CASSAGAGTTDTQYF. CDR3 nucleotide sequence: TGTGCCAGCAGCGCCGGGGCAGGAACCACAGATACGCAGTATTTT. The chain has TRBV9 and TRBJ2-3, with D possibly being TRBD1 or TRBD2 (5 bases each). Germline V gene sequence: CDR1 SGDLS, CDR2 YYNGEE. There are 15 residues in the CDR3. Trimming stripped 3 bases from V and 2 bases from J, with 13 bases between. The full variable domain, its missing parts supplied by reference TRBV9 and TRBJ2-3, is DSGVTQTPKHLITATGQRVTLRCSPRSGDLSVYWYQQSLDQGLQFLIQYYNGEERAKGNILERFSAQQFPDLHSELNLSSLELGDSALYFCASSAGAGTTDTQYFGPGTRLTVL.

As for this clone: One end of the junction is discordant with germline, which a read error may explain. CDR3 amino acids: CASSLAGVLNNEQFF. DNA of the CDR3: TGTGCCAGCAGCCTAGCGGGAGTTCTAAACAATGAGCAGTTCTTC. The chain uses TRBV7-2 and TRBJ2-1; 10 bases line up with TRBD2. The CDR3 has 15 residues. Germline lookup yields CDR1 SGHTA and CDR2 FQGNSA. Variable domain in full (rest from reference TRBV7-2 and TRBJ2-1): GAGVSQSPSNKVTEKGKDVELRCDPISGHTALYWYRQSLGQGLEFLIYFQGNSAPDKSGLPSDRFSAERTGGSVSTLTIQRTQQEDSAVYLCASSLAGVLNNEQFFGPGTRLTVL.

The chain carries TRBV27 and TRBJ2-7, with D tentatively TRBD2 (5 bases). Between the trimmed V and J ends, which lost 5 bases and 0 bases, there was a span of 8 bases. Germline V CDR1 and CDR2: MNHEY, SMNVEV (reference sequence). This CDR3 region has 13 residues. The chain's CDR3 is CASSRRTSYEQYF. The CDR3 DNA follows: TGTGCCAGCAGTCGGAGGACCTCCTACGAGCAGTACTTC.

The gene calls are TRBV13 and TRBJ1-1; D may be TRBD1 (6 bases). Germline CDR1 is PRHDT and CDR2 is FYEKMQ (reference sequence). The CDR3 has 14 amino acids. V lost 4 bases and J 1 base, leaving 10 bases between the germline ends. In DNA form, the CDR3 reads TGTGCCAGCAGCTGGGGGGCTTCGAACACTGAAGCTTTCTTT. Translation: CASSWGASNTEAFF.

The gene calls are TRBV12-5 and TRBJ2-5; D call uncertain. Germline V gene sequence: CDR1 LGHNT, CDR2 FRNRAP. V was cut by 0 bases and J by 5 bases, with 7 bases left in between. The CDR3 contains 13 residues. The CDR3 bases are TGTGCTAGTGGTTTGGTCGGGTCCGAGACCCAGTACTTC. Its translation is CASGLVGSETQYF.